The 22 T cell receptor beta chains below were found in one sample sequenced in a study of T cells in Graves' hyperthyroidism and ophthalmopathy. TCR beta CDR3 regions were amplified from RNA transcripts. A set of HTBI primers served as the primers for a first-round RT-PCR of the TCR CDR3. TCRdb redid the calling of the multiplex PCR reads with MiXCR, one entry per CDR3 protein. The data show 300,000 to 400,000 distinct CDR3 sequences, with roughly 14% seen just once and 15% to 20% held by the top ten. Sequencing input: blood. Receptors were obtained from a woman aged 25 to 39 with Graves' ophthalmopathy.

The chain couples TRBV10-3 to TRBJ2-3; no firm D call. Trimming took 6 bases from V and 0 from J, leaving 7 bases between them. The CDR3 sequence is 13 residues long. Germline V gene data show CDR1 as ENHRY and CDR2 as SYGVKD. The CDR3 DNA reads as TGTGCCATCAGCCTCGATAGCACAGATACGCAGTATTTT. Residues: CAISLDSTDTQYF.

This clonotype was found many times. This chain joins TRBV6-1 and TRBJ1-1; D is perhaps TRBD1 (6 bases). Germline CDR1 is MNHNS and CDR2 is SASEGT. The CDR3 runs to 14 residues. The germline V and J ends were trimmed by 7 bases and 5 bases, with 17 bases remaining between them. CDR3 protein: CASNLQGGWTEAFF. The CDR3 nucleotides read TGTGCCAGCAACCTACAGGGTGGATGGACTGAAGCTTTCTTT.

Note on this clonotype: A clone one base away is much larger, so this may be a read error. This chain links TRBV24-1 with TRBJ2-1; 15 nucleotides match TRBD2. The CDR3 runs 18 residues. Looked up from germline, CDR1 is KGHDR and CDR2 is SFDVKD. J gave up 6 bases and V 4 bases, and 9 bases lay outside the gene matches. CDR3 loop: CATSDPGTSGGPRNEQFF. The CDR3 coding sequence is TGTGCCACCAGTGACCCAGGGACTAGCGGGGGGCCCCGCAATGAGCAGTTCTTC.

Many counts were recorded for this clonotype. The chain employs TRBV20-1 and TRBJ2-3; TRBD2 agrees at 8 bases. CDR3 length: 15 residues. Germline lookup yields CDR1 DFQATT and CDR2 SNEGSKA (reference sequence). V shed 3 bases, J shed 5 bases, and the junction held 10 bases outside the gene matches. The CDR3 spells CSASLRRGAIDTQYF. In DNA, the CDR3 is TGCAGTGCTAGTCTCCGGCGGGGGGCTATAGATACGCAGTATTTT.

This clonotype was recorded many times. V usage is TRBV24-1 and J usage is TRBJ1-5, with a tentative D call TRBD1 (6 bases). Germline CDR1 and CDR2: KGHDR and SFDVKD. The length of the CDR3 is 16 residues. The V end was cut by 9 bases, the J end by 1 base, with 18 bases between. The CDR3, as DNA: TGTGCCACCGACCCAACAGGACAGCCAAGCAATCAGCCCCAGCATTTT. This encodes CATDPTGQPSNQPQHF.

The chain couples TRBV12-3 or TRBV12-4 to TRBJ2-2; TRBD2 might be the D (8 bases). This CDR3 is built from 17 residues. With 2 bases removed from V and 5 bases from J, the gap between germline ends came to 18 bases. CDR3: CASSLFGTRGRTGELFF. The CDR3, as DNA: TGTGCCAGCAGTTTATTTGGGACTAGGGGGCGGACCGGGGAGCTGTTTTTT.

This clonotype was recorded at least ten times. V is TRBV2 and J is TRBJ2-6; D call uncertain. The V and J ends lost 7 bases and 0 bases respectively, with 4 bases between them. This CDR3 spans 13 amino acids. Germline assignment: CDR1 SNHLY and CDR2 FYNNEI. DNA for the CDR3: TGTGCCAGCAAGGTCTCTGGGGCCAACGTCCTGACTTTC. This encodes CASKVSGANVLTF.

The chain is built from TRBV19 and TRBJ1-5; TRBD1 matches 7 bases. With V trimmed by 5 bases and J by 5 bases, 3 bases remained unmatched. Germline values: CDR1 LNHDA, CDR2 SQIVND (reference sequence). The CDR3 consists of 13 residues. The CDR3 loop reads CASSPGQYQPQHF. In nucleotides, the CDR3 is TGTGCCAGTAGTCCGGGACAGTATCAGCCCCAGCATTTT. Using reference TRBV19 and TRBJ1-5 for the parts outside the CDR3, the full variable domain is DGGITQSPKYLFRKEGQNVTLSCEQNLNHDAMYWYRQDPGQGLRLIYYSQIVNDFQKGDIAEGYSVSREKKESFPLTVTSAQKNPTAFYLCASSPGQYQPQHFGDGTRLSIL.

This clonotype was observed at least ten times. The chain is built from TRBV19 and TRBJ2-1, with 9 nucleotides matching TRBD2. There are 16 residues in the CDR3. V lost 5 bases and J lost 8; bases outside the gene matches: 13. CDR1 is LNHDA, CDR2 SQIVND, per germline (reference sequence). The DNA for the CDR3 is TGTGCCAGTAGTCTCCCTAGGGGCGGGGGGGCGCATGAGCAGTTCTTC. This codes for CASSLPRGGGAHEQFF.

The chain has TRBV19 and TRBJ1-2; D is unclear. CDR3 length: 11 residues. Germline V lookup: CDR1 LNHDA, CDR2 SQIVND (reference sequence). Trimming removed 2 bases from V and 7 bases from J, with 5 bases in between. CDR3 amino acids: CASSIKGGYTF. The CDR3 coding sequence is TGTGCCAGTAGTATAAAGGGTGGCTACACCTTC.

This clonotype was counted at least ten times. The V gene is TRBV12-3 or TRBV12-4, the J gene TRBJ1-5; D remains unclear. V was shortened by 2 bases and J by 2 bases, with 13 bases between the two germline ends. This CDR3 has 16 amino acids. The CDR3 spells CASSLLRGSGNQPQHF. In nucleotides, the CDR3 is TGTGCCAGCAGTTTACTCCGGGGTTCTGGCAATCAGCCCCAGCATTTT.

This clonotype was seen many times. V gene TRBV20-1 combines with J gene TRBJ1-2; 7 bases agree with TRBD1. The CDR3 covers 15 residues. The V and J ends lost 1 base and 8 bases, in that order; junction bases with no gene match: 13. Germline CDR1 reads DFQATT; CDR2 reads SNEGSKA (reference sequence). CDR3 sequence: CSARVSPATGAGYTF. In DNA, the CDR3 is TGCAGTGCTAGAGTCTCCCCCGCTACAGGGGCGGGCTACACCTTC.

With regard to this clonotype: This may stem from a read error, because a much larger clone lies one nucleotide away. The chain links TRBV20-1 to TRBJ2-5, with 7 bases fitting TRBD2. Trimming cost V 6 bases and J 4 bases; bases outside gene matches: 11. The germline gives CDR1 DFQATT, CDR2 SNEGSKA (reference sequence). This CDR3 has 14 residues. CDR3 DNA sequence: TGCAGTGCCAGTTTTCCGGGACTACGAGAGACCCAGTACTTC. Its protein is CSASFPGLRETQYF.

This clonotype was counted at least ten times. This chain connects TRBV7-2 to TRBJ2-2, with 9 bases identical to TRBD2. Germline CDR1 SGHTA, CDR2 FQGNSA. The ends lost 9 bases at V and 1 base at J; junction bases unmatched: 3. The CDR3 has 14 amino acids. CDR3 sequence: CASRAGGNTGELFF. The CDR3, as DNA: TGTGCCAGTAGAGCGGGGGGGAACACCGGGGAGCTGTTTTTT. Based on the CDR3 plus reference TRBV7-2 and TRBJ2-2, the full variable domain is GAGVSQSPSNKVTEKGKDVELRCDPISGHTALYWYRQSLGQGLEFLIYFQGNSAPDKSGLPSDRFSAERTGGSVSTLTIQRTQQEDSAVYLCASRAGGNTGELFFGEGSRLTVL.

This clonotype appeared many times. This chain connects TRBV6-5 to TRBJ2-3; the match to TRBD2 covers 10 bases. This CDR3 is built from 18 residues. J was trimmed by 1 base and V by 2 bases; bases with no gene match: 9. Germline V CDR1 and CDR2: MNHEY, SVGAGI. Written as DNA, the CDR3 is TGTGCCAGCAGTTACACCCGAACTAGCGGGGTCCGCACAGATACGCAGTATTTT. Its protein product is CASSYTRTSGVRTDTQYF.

This clonotype was detected many times. J is TRBJ2-2 and V is TRBV11-1; 10 bases are a match to TRBD1. The CDR3 sequence is 14 residues long. The V and J ends lost 6 bases and 6 bases, in that order; junction bases with no gene match: 4. Germline CDR1 and CDR2: SGHAT and FQDESV (reference sequence). The CDR3: CASRRTGGSGELFF. DNA of the CDR3: TGTGCCAGCAGACGGACAGGGGGTTCCGGGGAGCTGTTTTTT.

This clonotype showed up many times. The J gene is TRBJ1-6, the V gene TRBV30; no firm D call. The CDR3 is 16 residues long. V lost 5 bases and J 3 bases, leaving 17 bases between the germline ends. The germline V gene has CDR1 GTSNPN and CDR2 SVGIG (reference sequence). The CDR3, as DNA: TGTGCCTGGCAGACCACCGGGAGCTTCTATAATTCACCCCTCCACTTT. This codes for CAWQTTGSFYNSPLHF.

V usage is TRBV6-5 and J usage is TRBJ1-1; no reliable D call. Looked up from germline, CDR1 is MNHEY and CDR2 is SVGAGI. V lost 3 bases and J lost 7, with 9 bases in between. This CDR3 is 12 amino acids long. In nucleotides, the CDR3 is TGTGCCAGCAGTTATTTCGGGGATGAAGCTTTCTTT. Its translation: CASSYFGDEAFF.

In this sample, this clonotype turned up many times. The CDR3, as DNA: TGTGCCAGCTCAATTAAAGAGGTCGGGGAAGCTTTCTTT. Translating it yields CASSIKEVGEAFF. V and J are TRBV18 and TRBJ1-1; no definite D call. The CDR3 totals 13 residues. CDR1 and CDR2 (germline): KGHSH, LQKENI. V gave up 5 bases and J gave up 8 bases, with 15 bases separating them.

The table lists this clonotype with many counts. The chain combines TRBV6-1 with TRBJ1-3, with a tentative D call TRBD1 (5 bases). This CDR3 region has 16 residues. CDR1 and CDR2 from the germline V gene are MNHNS and SASEGT. With 6 bases removed from V and 0 bases from J, the gap between germline ends came to 15 bases. CDR3: CASSTRGRNSGNTIYF. The CDR3 bases are TGTGCCAGCAGCACCCGGGGGAGGAACTCTGGAAACACCATATATTTT.

This clonotype has a handful of counts. One base away lies a much larger clone, so this may be a sequencing read error. The chain uses TRBV10-3 and TRBJ1-2, with D perhaps matching TRBD1 (5 bases). The CDR3 is 17 residues long. V lost 4 bases and J lost 2, with 20 bases in between. CDR1 is ENHRY, CDR2 SYGVKD, per germline. CDR3 sequence reads: CAISASRIGGSNYGYTF. For the CDR3, the DNA is TGTGCCATCAGTGCGTCGAGAATTGGGGGGAGCAACTATGGCTACACCTTC.

In this sample, this clonotype turned up a few times. The gene calls are TRBV24-1 and TRBJ2-1; D gene unclear. Per the germline V gene, CDR1 is KGHDR and CDR2 is SFDVKD. The length of the CDR3 is 15 residues. Trimming shortened V by 1 base and J by 0 bases, and 6 bases separated the two germline ends. CDR3 sequence reads: CATSDFRSSYNEQFF. DNA for the CDR3: TGTGCCACCAGTGATTTTAGGAGCTCCTACAATGAGCAGTTCTTC.